This T cell receptor (beta chain) is drawn from a study of blood T cell repertoires in COVID-19. Study processing details: Reference gene primer amplification gave nucleated cell count estimates. The assay was immunoSEQ multiplex PCR, and TCRdb's table has in-frame clones only and misses some. The D gene and trimming were derived from the DNA, and the V and J assignments and clone size from that table. The sample holds some 270,000 clones, under 85% seen once. Enrolment of Seattle patients took place during active infection, and they were followed longitudinally. The germline CDR1 and CDR2 sequences are LNHDA and SQIVND (reference sequence). The CDR3 sequence is 17 residues long. J gave up 0 bases and V 1 base, and 5 bases lay outside the gene matches.

The receptor's source is a human donor with COVID-19, enrolled during active disease. The donor label of this sample is uncertain. Sequenced: peripheral blood. V is TRBV19 and J is TRBJ2-3, with TRBD2 matching over 9 bases. In nucleotides, the CDR3 is TGTGCCAGTAGTATAGGAGGACTAGCGCGTAGCACAGATACGCAGTATTTT. Translating gives CASSIGGLARSTDTQYF.